One sample yielded the 3 T cell receptor beta chains listed below, sequenced in a study of tumor-infiltrating lymphocytes in glioblastoma multiforme. TCR beta libraries were built from RNA through three nested multiplex PCR rounds using modified ARM-PCR. TCRdb re-analysed the multiplex PCR reads in MiXCR, keeping a single row per CDR3 protein. Seen here are approximately 13,000 distinct CDR3 sequences, roughly 70% observed once, and the top ten hold approximately 29%. The source material was brain tumor tissue. The receptors shown here come from a male donor with glioblastoma.

In regard to this clonotype: A read error may account for a junction end that differs from germline. The chain is built from TRBV11-2 and TRBJ2-1; D tentatively fits TRBD1 or TRBD2 (6 bases each). The CDR3 spans 13 residues. The germline V gene encodes CDR1 SGHAT and CDR2 FQNNGV. The CDR3 nucleotides read TGTGTCAGCATCTTAGATAGGGGGGATGAGCAGCTCTTC. Its translation is CVSILDRGDEQLF.

As concerns this clonotype: This may be a read error: a much more frequent sequence differs by one nucleotide. The rearrangement joins TRBV10-1 to TRBJ2-1; 13 bases are a match to TRBD2. Per germline, CDR1 WNHNN and CDR2 SYGVQD (reference sequence). The CDR3 spans 16 residues. After removal of 7 bases from V and 7 bases from J, the junction contained 10 bases not matched to a gene. In DNA, the CDR3 is TGCGCCAGCATTGTTATGACTAGCGGGAGGAGGAATGAGCAGTTCTTC. The encoded protein is CASIVMTSGRRNEQFF.

The chain carries TRBV4-3 and TRBJ2-2; D possibly corresponds to TRBD2 (5 bases). This CDR3 is 14 amino acids long. The V end was cut by 0 bases, the J end by 5 bases, with 7 bases between. Germline V gives CDR1 LGHNA, CDR2 YSLEER. CDR3 loop: CASSQDRGTGELFF. In nucleotides, the CDR3 is TGCGCCAGCAGCCAAGACAGAGGGACCGGGGAGCTGTTTTTT.